The 8 T cell receptor beta chains below were found in one sample sequenced in a study of blood T cell repertoires in COVID-19. Assay: immunoSEQ multiplex PCR; the TCRdb copy retains only in-frame clones and omits some. This sample has 300,000 or so clones; roughly 82% occur once, and the top ten carry 1.5% to 2%. The sequenced sample was peripheral blood. The receptor set was obtained from a woman in her forties or fifties with acute or convalescent COVID-19.

The V call is TRBV5-4, the J call TRBJ2-1, with TRBD1 identical over 8 bases. The CDR3 sequence is 15 residues long. V shed 4 bases, J shed 8 bases, and the junction held 11 bases outside the gene matches. Looked up from germline, CDR1 is SGHNT and CDR2 is YYREEE (reference sequence). Here the CDR3 DNA reads TGTGCCAGCAGCCATGGGACAGGAAAGTTCGATGAGCAGTTCTTC. The encoded protein is CASSHGTGKFDEQFF.

The V and J genes are TRBV11-2 and TRBJ2-7; TRBD2 might be the D (5 bases). The CDR3 totals 16 residues. The germline V and J ends were trimmed by 4 bases and 2 bases, with 18 bases remaining between them. From germline, CDR1 is SGHAT and CDR2 FQNNGV. CDR3: CASSYGAAGGTYEQYF. The CDR3 bases are TGTGCCAGCAGCTATGGAGCTGCCGGAGGAACCTACGAGCAGTACTTC.

The V gene is TRBV5-1, the J gene TRBJ1-6; 7 bases are shared with TRBD1. This CDR3 is built from 15 residues. The V segment lost 4 bases and the J segment 6 bases; nucleotides outside the gene matches: 7. The germline V gene has CDR1 SGHRS and CDR2 YFSETQ. CDR3 amino acids: CASSPRDSVNSPLHF. The CDR3 DNA is TGCGCCAGCAGCCCCCGGGACAGCGTTAATTCACCCCTCCACTTT.

The chain carries TRBV5-1 and TRBJ2-1, with D tentatively TRBD2 (6 bases). The CDR3 runs to 15 residues. Trimming cost V 0 bases and J 0 bases, with 7 bases left between them. Germline V gene lookup returns CDR1 SGHRS and CDR2 YFSETQ. This CDR3 is CASSLERASYNEQFF. As DNA, the CDR3 is TGCGCCAGCAGCTTGGAGCGGGCCTCCTACAATGAGCAGTTCTTC.

On this clone itself: This sample also contains other DNA sequences that code for the same CDR3. The chain couples TRBV5-1 to TRBJ2-3, with D tentatively TRBD1 (5 bases). Germline assignment: CDR1 SGHRS and CDR2 YFSETQ. The length of the CDR3 is 14 residues. The V end was cut by 1 base, the J end by 3 bases, with 9 bases between. The CDR3 DNA reads as TGCGCCAGCAGCTTGAGGGGTGGGACAGATACGCAGTATTTT. It encodes CASSLRGGTDTQYF.

J is TRBJ2-3 and V is TRBV7-8, with 9 bases lining up with TRBD1. There are 14 residues in the CDR3. Germline CDR1 reads SGHVS; CDR2 reads FQNEAQ. The V gene end was trimmed by 3 bases and the J gene end by 3 bases; junction bases not matched to a gene: 1. CDR3 sequence reads: CASSFGTGTDTQYF. The CDR3 region has the DNA TGTGCCAGCAGCTTCGGGACAGGGACAGATACGCAGTATTTT.

CDR3 sequence: CASRYRDRGRLAGSREETQYF. The CDR3 coding sequence is TGTGCCAGCAGGTACCGGGACAGGGGGAGACTAGCGGGATCCCGAGAAGAGACCCAGTACTTC. The genes are TRBV27 and TRBJ2-5, with D possibly called TRBD1 or TRBD2 (11 bases each). Germline-derived CDR1 and CDR2 are MNHEY and SMNVEV (reference sequence). Deletions cut 6 bases from V and 3 bases from J, with 35 bases between. The CDR3 totals 21 residues.

The V gene is TRBV19, the J gene TRBJ1-4; no firm D call. The CDR3 contains 12 residues. Per germline, CDR1 LNHDA and CDR2 SQIVND (reference sequence). Trimming removed 5 bases from V and 3 bases from J, with 4 bases in between. CDR3 sequence reads: CASSLANEKLFF. The CDR3 region has the DNA TGTGCCAGTAGTCTCGCTAATGAAAAACTGTTTTTT.